Below, 22 T cell receptor beta chains from the same sample are listed, as sequenced in a study of CD4 T cells in relation to SARS-CoV-2 and coronaviruses. The unexposed donors gave CD4+ T cells in about 2010-2018, prior to COVID-19. Isolation of CD4+ T cells took place after nine to ten days in culture. These receptors' antigens are unknown. TCRdb's table, derived via immunoSEQ multiplex PCR, lists solely in-frame clones and lacks some. The sample comprises 20,000 to 30,000 clones, around three quarters of which are singletons, and approximately 13% rests with the top ten. Sequencing used CD4+ T cells from PBMCs, cultured in vitro. The receptor set was obtained from a human donor in good health.

The chain uses TRBV7-9 and TRBJ1-6; D remains unclear. With 2 bases removed from V and 10 bases from J, the gap between germline ends came to 6 bases. CDR1 SEHNR and CDR2 FQNEAQ come from the germline V gene (reference sequence). The CDR3 contains 12 residues. The CDR3: CASSLLQSPLHF. In DNA form, the CDR3 reads TGTGCCAGCAGCTTATTACAATCACCCCTCCACTTT.

The rearrangement links TRBV2 to TRBJ2-5, with 10 bases aligning to TRBD2. The V and J ends lost 7 bases and 4 bases, in that order; junction bases with no gene match: 0. CDR3 size: 12 residues. CDR1 and CDR2 from the germline V gene are SNHLY and FYNNEI. The CDR3 sequence is CASTSGRETQYF. The CDR3 DNA is TGTGCCAGCACTAGCGGGAGAGAGACCCAGTACTTC.

The rearrangement links TRBV7-3 to TRBJ1-1; 7 bases are shared with TRBD1. J was trimmed by 0 bases and V by 4 bases; bases with no gene match: 2. Per the germline V gene, CDR1 is SGHTA and CDR2 is FQGTGA. The CDR3 consists of 14 residues. The CDR3 bases are TGTGCCAGCAGCTCGACAGGGATGAACACTGAAGCTTTCTTT. Protein product: CASSSTGMNTEAFF.

This clone was counted a few times. The gene calls are TRBV2 and TRBJ2-5, with TRBD2 as a possible D gene (5 bases). Germline CDR1 reads SNHLY; CDR2 reads FYNNEI. V shed 4 bases and J shed 2 bases, with 8 bases lying between them. This CDR3 region has 13 residues. CDR3 nucleotide sequence: TGTGCCAGCAGTGGAGGGTGGCAAGAGACCCAGTACTTC. It translates to CASSGGWQETQYF.

This rearrangement joins TRBV4-1 to TRBJ2-2; TRBD2 agrees at 10 bases. The CDR3 has 17 amino acids. Germline CDR1 is MGHRA and CDR2 is YSYEKL. J was trimmed by 5 bases and V by 3 bases; bases with no gene match: 9. Here the CDR3 reads CASSHPAGGPMTGELFF. As DNA, the CDR3 is TGCGCCAGCAGCCACCCAGCGGGAGGGCCTATGACCGGGGAGCTGTTTTTT.

This clone was found a few times. The chain couples TRBV12-3 or TRBV12-4 to TRBJ1-1; D perhaps matches TRBD1 (6 bases). The CDR3 has 13 amino acids. Trimming removed 3 bases at V and 4 bases at J, with 9 bases between. The CDR3 region has the DNA TGTGCCAGCAGTTTCGGAGGGGGCACTGAAGCTTTCTTT. Translated: CASSFGGGTEAFF.

CDR3 loop: CAIMVSGSITDTQYF. The CDR3 region has the DNA TGTGCCATCATGGTTAGCGGGAGCATCACAGATACGCAGTATTTT. The chain links TRBV10-3 to TRBJ2-3; TRBD2 matches 9 bases. V lost 7 bases and J lost 2; bases outside the gene matches: 7. This CDR3 has 15 residues. Germline loops: CDR1 ENHRY, CDR2 SYGVKD.

This clone showed up just a few times. This sequence joins TRBV24-1 and TRBJ2-5; D possibly matches TRBD1 or TRBD2 (6 bases each). From germline, CDR1 is KGHDR and CDR2 SFDVKD. Trimming shortened V by 6 bases and J by 3 bases, and 10 bases separated the two germline ends. The CDR3 is 13 amino acids. This CDR3 reads CATSLGGEETQYF. The DNA for the CDR3 is TGTGCCACCAGTTTGGGGGGCGAAGAGACCCAGTACTTC.

The chain uses TRBV12-3 or TRBV12-4 and TRBJ2-7; possibly TRBD2 for D (6 bases). Trimming took off 6 bases at V and 3 bases at J, with 12 bases between the two ends. The CDR3 runs 13 residues. The CDR3 region has the DNA TGTGCCAGCAGCCAGGGAGGCAACTACGAGCAGTACTTC. Translated, it gives CASSQGGNYEQYF.

This clone was observed once. The V call is TRBV14, the J call TRBJ2-3; perhaps TRBD2 as D (6 bases). This CDR3 is 12 amino acids long. The germline V gene encodes CDR1 SGHDN and CDR2 FVKESK. V gave up 5 bases and J gave up 7 bases, with 10 bases separating them. The CDR3 sequence is CASSGSGYTQYF. The CDR3 DNA sequence: TGTGCCAGCAGCGGGAGCGGGTATACGCAGTATTTT.

This clone was recorded a few times. The gene calls are TRBV3-1 (or the pseudogene TRBV3-2) and TRBJ1-1; perhaps TRBD1 as D (5 bases). Trimming took off 6 bases at V and 4 bases at J, with 15 bases between the two ends. Germline V gives CDR1 LGHDT, CDR2 YNNKEL (reference sequence). The CDR3 is made up of 14 amino acids. The CDR3, as DNA: TGTGCCAGCAGTCGACAGTACGGAGGCACTGAAGCTTTCTTT. Amino acids: CASSRQYGGTEAFF.

This clone was detected only once. The J gene is TRBJ2-1, the V gene TRBV5-5, with 10 positions matching TRBD2. CDR3 size: 15 residues. V trimming: 3 bases; J trimming: 9 bases; junction bases outside the gene matches: 9. Per germline, CDR1 SGHKS and CDR2 YYEKEE (reference sequence). The CDR3 loop reads CASSSLAGAMAEQFF. The CDR3 coding sequence is TGTGCCAGCAGCTCGCTAGCGGGAGCCATGGCTGAGCAGTTCTTC.

The chain links TRBV18 to TRBJ1-5; 8 bases match TRBD1. This CDR3 is 16 amino acids long. V lost 2 bases and J lost 7; bases outside the gene matches: 10. Germline values: CDR1 KGHSH, CDR2 LQKENI. The CDR3 loop is CASSPRGQGAYQPQHF. The CDR3 nucleotides are TGTGCCAGCTCACCAAGGGGGCAGGGGGCTTACCAGCCCCAGCATTTT.

The V and J genes are TRBV5-1 and TRBJ2-5; the D is unclear. V dropped 1 base and J dropped 1 base, with 8 bases sitting between them. The CDR3 spans 14 residues. From germline, CDR1 is SGHRS and CDR2 YFSETQ. CDR3 coding DNA: TGCGCCAGCAGCTTGAACCGCCCCCAAGAGACCCAGTACTTC. This gives the protein CASSLNRPQETQYF.

This clone showed up just a few times. As DNA, the CDR3 is TGTGCCAGCAGCCAAGGCCTCTTGGGGGGCCCCAATCAGCCCCAGCATTTT. This sequence encodes CASSQGLLGGPNQPQHF. The chain is built from TRBV14 and TRBJ1-5; tentative D call: TRBD1 (6 bases). V lost 1 base and J 3 bases, leaving 16 bases between the germline ends. This CDR3 spans 17 amino acids. Germline V gene data show CDR1 as SGHDN and CDR2 as FVKESK.

The rearrangement joins TRBV6-2 or TRBV6-3 to TRBJ2-5; maybe TRBD2 (6 bases). Germline values: CDR1 MNHEY, CDR2 SVGEGT. The CDR3 covers 15 residues. V lost 5 bases and J 4 bases, leaving 17 bases between the germline ends. The CDR3 here is CASSRVGLTGETQYF. CDR3 sequence (DNA): TGTGCCAGCAGTCGCGTCGGACTAACGGGAGAGACCCAGTACTTC.

This sequence joins TRBV10-2 and TRBJ2-7; D remains ambiguous. Germline V gives CDR1 WSHSY, CDR2 SAAADI. The CDR3 loop spans 13 amino acids. V was trimmed by 4 bases and J by 5 bases, leaving 12 bases between them. Here the CDR3 reads CASSVLKVNEQYF. The DNA of the CDR3 is TGCGCCAGCAGTGTCCTAAAGGTGAACGAGCAGTACTTC.

The J gene is TRBJ2-2, the V gene TRBV6-4; 13 positions agree with TRBD2. CDR3 length: 16 residues. Losses at the gene ends were 0 bases for V and 5 bases for J; bases not matched to a gene: 0. The V gene's germline CDR1 is MRHNA and CDR2 SNTAGT. CDR3 sequence (DNA): TGTGCCAGCAGTGACTCGACTAGCGGGAGGACCGGGGAGCTGTTTTTT. Residues: CASSDSTSGRTGELFF.

The chain couples TRBV2 to TRBJ1-5; D might be TRBD1 (6 bases). This CDR3 region has 15 residues. Trimming stripped 4 bases from V and 4 bases from J, with 14 bases between. From germline, CDR1 is SNHLY and CDR2 FYNNEI. The CDR3 DNA reads as TGTGCCAGCAGTGCTTCTGCACAGGGAAATCAGCCCCAGCATTTT. It codes for CASSASAQGNQPQHF.

The chain has TRBV29-1 and TRBJ2-7; maybe TRBD1 (5 bases). The CDR3 length is 13 residues. With 1 base removed from V and 6 bases from J, the gap between germline ends came to 13 bases. Looked up from germline, CDR1 is SQVTM and CDR2 is ANQGSEA. The DNA of the CDR3 is TGCAGCGTTGAAGGCCAGGGATGGGGCGAGCAGTACTTC. Amino acids: CSVEGQGWGEQYF.

The chain employs TRBV27 and TRBJ2-3; D unresolved. The V gene lost 6 bases and the J gene lost 8 bases, with 15 bases spanning the gap. Germline V gene lookup returns CDR1 MNHEY and CDR2 SMNVEV (reference sequence). The CDR3 length is 13 residues. As DNA, the CDR3 is TGTGCCAGCAGCCTAGTCCTAGGTGGTACGCAGTATTTT. Translated: CASSLVLGGTQYF.

V and J are TRBV7-9 and TRBJ2-7; no clear D gene. The germline V gene encodes CDR1 SEHNR and CDR2 FQNEAQ (reference sequence). Trimming pared 4 bases from V and 6 bases from J, leaving 7 bases between. There are 11 residues in the CDR3. The CDR3 DNA is TGTGCCAGCAGCTCCCCCCCCGAGCAGTACTTC. Translation: CASSSPPEQYF.